This is a list of T cell receptor beta chains from one sample in a study of T cell repertoires in cytomegalovirus infection. TCRdb redid the calling of the reads with MiXCR, one entry per CDR3 protein. Of fewer than 60,000 distinct CDR3 sequences listed, about 18% are singletons. These receptors are not linked to any known antigen. The sequenced sample was CD8+ T cells from cultured PBMCs, obtained from culture after CMV antigen stimulation. These receptors were taken from a human donor in good health (CMV status not recorded). Some clones in this sample may be carry-over from other donors' samples. Both conserved end residues are trimmed from each CDR3. A D gene is named only where the DNA matches it firmly.

V gene	J gene	D gene	CDR3 protein
TRBV7-9	TRBJ2-7	NA	ASSPVQVYEQY
TRBV6-5	TRBJ2-5	NA	ASSYSTPNSGGWQETQY
TRBV6-6	TRBJ1-1	NA	ASRTSGLSGTEAF
TRBV7-2	TRBJ2-6	NA	ASSLAFGTGSGANVLT
TRBV6-5	TRBJ1-5	NA	ASSYSGLGNQPQH
TRBV5-6	TRBJ2-1	NA	ASSLGDSSYNEQF
TRBV7-2	TRBJ2-1	NA	ASSSRSYNEQF
TRBV10-3	TRBJ2-7	NA	AINSAGEQY
TRBV7-2	TRBJ1-2	TRBD1	ASSLGGQGRGYT
TRBV7-8	TRBJ1-4	NA	ASSEETNEKLF
TRBV20-1	TRBJ2-3	NA	SSRKGTDTQY
TRBV24-1	TRBJ2-2	TRBD1	ATSEGARDRSNTGELF
TRBV11-2	TRBJ2-2	NA	AIGDRNTGELF
TRBV9	TRBJ2-1	TRBD2	ASSVHGTSGGYNEQF
TRBV6-1	TRBJ2-4	TRBD1	ASSDYGTGVGNIQY
TRBV6-5	TRBJ1-5	TRBD1	ASSLQGAGGQPQH
TRBV6-6	TRBJ2-3	NA	ASSYTQPGDTQY
TRBV6-1	TRBJ1-2	NA	ASSGYT
TRBV10-2	TRBJ2-5	TRBD1	AGGRGGQGQETQY
TRBV7-2	TRBJ2-3	NA	ASSLGLRTGNTQY
TRBV4-3	TRBJ2-7	NA	ASSQDLPYEQY
TRBV12-5	TRBJ2-7	NA	ASALGGGHEQY
TRBV10-1	TRBJ2-2	TRBD2	ASSPHGGGAGELF
TRBV12-3/TRBV12-4	TRBJ2-5	NA	ASSPQGETQY
TRBV12-3/TRBV12-4	TRBJ2-3	TRBD1	ASRTGTASTDTQY
TRBV12-3/TRBV12-4	TRBJ2-7	NA	ASSPPSTYYEQY